This entry describes one TCR beta chain. Its antigen is as yet unknown. The sample belongs to a study of a mutant IDH1 vaccine in newly diagnosed glioma. The overall study: Sex distribution of treated patients was approximately 60% male and around 38% female; mean age was 40.4 years. Radiotherapy, temozolomide, or both had been given previously, and both were given to most. Study outcomes and limitations: Variations in leading peripheral T cell clonotypes appeared to have no connection with pseudoprogression.

Assay used: immunoSEQ multiplex PCR; TCRdb lists only in-frame clones, some missing. Among tens of thousands of clones, roughly nine tenths were seen once, and the ten largest hold approximately 4.4%. This CDR3 is 14 amino acids long. The V end was cut by 5 bases, the J end by 0 bases, with 10 bases between. The germline V gene has CDR1 MNHEY and CDR2 SVGAGI. Time point specified: baseline, week 1 (first vaccination visit). Treatment reported: pre-vaccination baseline after standard-of-care therapy. The astrocytomas were IDH1-mutant, ATRX-negative, and WHO grade 3 or 4. The chain is built from TRBV6-5 and TRBJ1-1; D uncertain. This clonotype was obtained from a woman between 40 and 55 years old with glioma. The input for sequencing was PBMCs, taken from a glioma patient treated with radiotherapy, temozolomide or both. The CDR3 sequence: CASSTAAMNTEAFF. The DNA for the CDR3 is TGTGCCAGCAGTACTGCTGCGATGAACACTGAAGCTTTCTTT.